This TCR beta chain was captured by sequencing in a study of PD-1 blockade in classical Hodgkin lymphoma. Study summary: Patients were treated with nivolumab at 3 mg/kg, and this was given intravenously every 2 weeks.

Clones were read by immunoSEQ multiplex PCR, and TCRdb kept only the in-frame ones, dropping some. This table has 110,000 or so clones, roughly 90% appearing once. V was pared by 2 bases and J by 4 bases, with 8 bases between. The CDR3 is 14 residues long. Germline CDR1 and CDR2: MGHRA and YSYEKL. The study's findings and limits: A significant rise in TCR diversity was seen by C4D1 for CD4+ cells but not for CD8+ cells. Patients excluded were those beginning nivolumab under 1 year after ASCT.

About this clone itself: Antigen: not known.

Time point meaning: cycle 4 day 1 (C4D1), after more than five weeks of nivolumab. Each of the patients experienced relapse following autologous stem cell transplantation, and their brentuximab vedotin exposure differed. Classifying best responses yielded complete response, partial response or progressive disease. This receptor was identified in a human donor with classical Hodgkin lymphoma. The sequencing used peripheral blood mononuclear cells (PBMCs), collected before the fourth cycle of nivolumab. This chain connects TRBV4-1 to TRBJ2-2; TRBD2 is a possible D gene (6 bases). The CDR3 nucleotides are TGCGCCAGCAGCCAACCCGGGGGCACCGGGGAGCTGTTTTTT. Translation: CASSQPGGTGELFF.